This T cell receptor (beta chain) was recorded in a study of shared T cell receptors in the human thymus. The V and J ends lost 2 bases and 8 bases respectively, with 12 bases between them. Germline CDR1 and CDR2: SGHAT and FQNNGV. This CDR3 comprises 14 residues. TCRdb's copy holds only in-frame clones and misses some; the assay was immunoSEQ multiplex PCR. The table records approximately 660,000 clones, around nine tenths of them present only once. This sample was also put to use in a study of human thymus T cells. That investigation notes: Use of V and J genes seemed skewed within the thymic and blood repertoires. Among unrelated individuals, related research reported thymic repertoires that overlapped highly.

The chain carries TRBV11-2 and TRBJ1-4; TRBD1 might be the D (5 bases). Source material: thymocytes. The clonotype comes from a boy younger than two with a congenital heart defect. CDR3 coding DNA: TGTGCCAGCAGCTTAAGGAGGGGAGGCGAAAAACTGTTTTTT. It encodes CASSLRRGGEKLFF.